A single sample is the source of the 16 T cell receptor beta chains below, sequenced in a study of identical twins. TCRdb fed the 5' RACE reads into MiXCR, producing one record per CDR3 protein. The table has about 570,000 distinct CDR3 sequences, approximately 10% seen once; the top ten hold 3%. The data were also submitted as part of a second study, on yellow fever vaccine responses in identical twins.

Sequencing used PBMCs. These receptors were taken from a woman between 18 and 30 years old in good health.

The chain's CDR3 is CASRRTGVNEQFF. Written as DNA, the CDR3 is TGTGCCAGCAGGAGGACAGGAGTCAATGAGCAGTTCTTC. The chain is built from TRBV2 and TRBJ2-1; 7 positions agree with TRBD1. CDR1 SNHLY and CDR2 FYNNEI come from the germline V gene. The CDR3 length is 13 residues. V shed 6 bases and J 6 bases; nucleotides not matched to a gene: 5.

The sample holds many counts of this clonotype. The chain employs TRBV6-4 and TRBJ1-1, with a possible D match to TRBD1 (5 bases). The CDR3 contains 13 residues. Trimming took 4 bases from V and 5 from J, leaving 11 bases between them. Germline V gene sequence: CDR1 MRHNA, CDR2 SNTAGT. The CDR3 region is CASSADTETEAFF. The DNA of the CDR3 is TGTGCCAGCAGTGCGGACACCGAGACTGAAGCTTTCTTT.

The gene calls are TRBV12-3 or TRBV12-4 and TRBJ2-1; D is uncertain. V lost 3 bases and J 10 bases, leaving 10 bases between the germline ends. CDR3 length: 12 amino acids. The CDR3: CASSFPQAEQFF. In nucleotides, the CDR3 is TGTGCCAGCAGTTTTCCCCAGGCAGAGCAGTTCTTC.

The genes are TRBV7-2 and TRBJ2-1; possible D gene TRBD2, 6 bases. The CDR3 totals 14 residues. Trimming pared 10 bases from V and 5 bases from J, leaving 18 bases between. Germline V CDR1 and CDR2: SGHTA, FQGNSA. The CDR3 region is CATKTGTLNNEQFF. The CDR3 DNA follows: TGTGCCACCAAAACCGGGACTCTAAACAATGAGCAGTTCTTC.

This clonotype was seen a few times. The genes are TRBV20-1 and TRBJ2-7; D tentatively fits TRBD1 or TRBD2 (5 bases each). Germline V gene data show CDR1 as DFQATT and CDR2 as SNEGSKA (reference sequence). Trimming removed 5 bases at V and 6 bases at J, with 17 bases between. The CDR3 has 13 amino acids. The CDR3 nucleotides are TGCAGTGCTTTCCGGGACCCCCGGGTCGAGCAGTACTTC. It translates to CSAFRDPRVEQYF.

This clonotype was picked up a small number of times. The chain is built from TRBV3-1 and TRBJ2-1; weak D call: TRBD1 (6 bases). Germline V gene data show CDR1 as LGHDT and CDR2 as YNNKEL (reference sequence). There are 18 residues in the CDR3. V was pared by 1 base and J by 7 bases, with 23 bases between. The CDR3 sequence is CASSQAPGVRVGRNEQFF. CDR3 in DNA: TGTGCCAGCAGCCAAGCGCCAGGGGTCAGGGTTGGTAGAAATGAGCAGTTCTTC.

This clonotype was seen only a few times. V and J are TRBV11-2 and TRBJ1-5; D is unresolved. In germline, CDR1 is SGHAT, CDR2 FQNNGV. V gave up 1 base and J gave up 3 bases, with 7 bases separating them. The length of the CDR3 is 14 residues. CDR3 region: CASSLAGNNQPQHF. The CDR3 DNA follows: TGTGCCAGCAGCTTAGCCGGGAACAATCAGCCCCAGCATTTT.

The rearrangement links TRBV3-1 to TRBJ2-7; D is perhaps TRBD1 (6 bases). The V and J ends lost 2 bases and 0 bases respectively, with 17 bases between them. From germline, CDR1 is LGHDT and CDR2 YNNKEL (reference sequence). The CDR3 sequence is 17 residues long. CDR3 in DNA: TGTGCCAGCAGCCAAACCCCCGCGACAGGAGACTCCTACGAGCAGTACTTC. Translated, it gives CASSQTPATGDSYEQYF.

This clonotype was seen only a few times. The gene calls are TRBV3-1 and TRBJ2-2, with 10 bases matching TRBD1. V was pared by 3 bases and J by 4 bases, with 20 bases of the junction left unmatched. CDR3 length: 21 residues. The germline V gene has CDR1 LGHDT and CDR2 YNNKEL (reference sequence). CDR3 bases: TGTGCCAGCAGCCAGTACACCTCAATGGCGGGACAGGGGAAAGGCACCGGGGAGCTGTTTTTT. Residues: CASSQYTSMAGQGKGTGELFF.

Many counts were recorded for this clonotype. The V and J genes are TRBV10-3 and TRBJ2-2; TRBD2 is a possible D gene (6 bases). V was shortened by 6 bases and J by 2 bases, with 13 bases between the two germline ends. The CDR3 runs 15 residues. From germline, CDR1 is ENHRY and CDR2 SYGVKD. CDR3 bases: TGTGCCATCAGCACACCGGGACTTAACACCGGGGAGCTGTTTTTT. This gives the protein CAISTPGLNTGELFF.

This clonotype has a count of ten or more. CDR3 amino acids: CASSQQFGGGDEQYF. DNA for the CDR3: TGTGCCAGCAGCCAACAGTTCGGGGGGGGCGACGAGCAGTACTTC. The chain has TRBV4-2 and TRBJ2-7, with TRBD2 matching over 8 bases. The CDR3 runs 15 residues. CDR1 and CDR2 from the germline V gene are LGHNA and YNFKEQ. V was clipped by 2 bases and J by 5 bases; unmatched bases: 8.

This clonotype was counted a few times. The rearrangement uses TRBV15 and TRBJ2-1; D possibly corresponds to TRBD1 (6 bases). CDR1 and CDR2 (germline): LNHNV, YYDKDF (reference sequence). V shed 4 bases and J shed 7 bases, with 11 bases lying between them. The CDR3 extends over 13 amino acids. CDR3 nucleotide sequence: TGTGCCACCAGCAACGGTGGGACAAATGAGCAGTTCTTC. It is translated as CATSNGGTNEQFF.

The rearrangement joins TRBV29-1 to TRBJ2-3; D unresolved. The germline V gene has CDR1 SQVTM and CDR2 ANQGSEA. This CDR3 has 10 residues. The germline V and J ends were trimmed by 8 bases and 5 bases, with 8 bases remaining between them. CDR3: CSSQVDTQYF. In nucleotides, the CDR3 is TGCAGCTCACAAGTAGATACGCAGTATTTT.

This clonotype appeared a few times. The chain joins TRBV29-1 to TRBJ2-3, with D possibly being TRBD2 (6 bases). The germline V gene has CDR1 SQVTM and CDR2 ANQGSEA. The V and J ends lost 0 bases and 0 bases respectively, with 13 bases between them. This CDR3 comprises 16 residues. The CDR3 loop reads CSVEDWMGLSTDTQYF. The DNA of the CDR3 is TGCAGCGTTGAAGATTGGATGGGACTTAGCACAGATACGCAGTATTTT.

The chain carries TRBV7-2 and TRBJ2-3; 10 bases map to TRBD2. This CDR3 comprises 15 residues. Trimming removed 3 bases from V and 4 bases from J; junction bases left unmatched: 4. Germline values: CDR1 SGHTA, CDR2 FQGNSA. CDR3 nucleotide sequence: TGTGCCAGCAGCTTCTCTAGCGGGAGACCAGATACGCAGTATTTT. It encodes CASSFSSGRPDTQYF.

This clonotype was seen more than once but under ten times. The chain links TRBV7-2 to TRBJ2-2, with TRBD1 matching 7 bases. Germline assignment: CDR1 SGHTA and CDR2 FQGNSA. This CDR3 comprises 15 residues. V lost 5 bases, J lost 6 bases, and 9 bases stayed unmatched. This CDR3 reads CASSQTQGVAGELFF. The CDR3 bases are TGTGCCAGCAGCCAAACTCAGGGGGTGGCCGGGGAGCTGTTTTTT.